This is a list of T cell receptor beta chains from one sample in a study of beta chain features in type 1 diabetes. TCRdb's copy holds only in-frame clones and misses some; the assay was immunoSEQ multiplex PCR. The data contain 350,000 or so clones, about 20% of them seen just once; the ten biggest clones take up 0.044%. The source material was naive CD4+ T cells from blood. These TCRs come from a woman aged 18-35 years in good health. The CDR3 runs from the conserved cysteine through the conserved F or W. A D gene is named only where the DNA matches it firmly. Size is omitted from some rows. Given values are once, few, many or a class for expanded clones.

abundance,d_gene,j_gene,v_gene,CDR3nt,CDR3aa
few,-,TRBJ1-1,TRBV29-1,TGCAGCGTTGATACGGGAGGGACTGAAGCTTTCTTT,CSVDTGGTEAFF
-,-,TRBJ1-1,TRBV9,TGTGCCAGCAGCTCACAGACAAACACTGAAGCTTTCTTT,CASSSQTNTEAFF
few,-,TRBJ2-3,TRBV29-1,TGCAGCGTCACCGTTCCTCAGGGGGATACGCAGTATTTT,CSVTVPQGDTQYF
once,TRBD1,TRBJ2-2,TRBV27,TGTGCCAGCAAATACGGGACAGCCCTGCACACCGGGGAGCTGTTTTTT,CASKYGTALHTGELFF
-,-,TRBJ1-1,TRBV5-4,TGTGCCAGCAGCCGCTCCGGGACATCGCCGAACACTGAAGCTTTCTTT,CASSRSGTSPNTEAFF
few,-,TRBJ2-1,TRBV6-5,TGTGCCAGCAGCGAACAGGTACACAATGAGCAGTTCTTC,CASSEQVHNEQFF
few,-,TRBJ2-7,TRBV19,TGTGCCAGTAGTTCGGGTACAACGACTAGTGATGTTTCGCAGTACTTC,CASSSGTTTSDVSQYF
few,-,TRBJ2-1,TRBV5-1,TGCGCCAGCAATGAACAGGGACCCCTCAATGAGCAGTTCTTC,CASNEQGPLNEQFF
-,-,TRBJ2-7,TRBV30,TGTGCCTGGAGTGGTTCGTACAGGACGGTCGAGCAGTACTTC,CAWSGSYRTVEQYF
-,-,TRBJ1-4,TRBV15,TGTGCCACCAGGAACAGGGTGACTAATGAAAAACTGTTTTTT,CATRNRVTNEKLFF
few,TRBD2,TRBJ2-1,TRBV10-3,TGTGCCATCAGCGGAGCGGGAGGGCCATCTGAGCAGTTCTTC,CAISGAGGPSEQFF
-,-,TRBJ1-4,TRBV5-1,TGCGCCAGCAGCTTGTTGCAGGAGGCAAAACTGTTTTTT,CASSLLQEAKLFF
few,-,TRBJ2-7,TRBV29-1,TGCAGCGTTGAGGGAACGGGGAGCTCCTACGAGCAGTACTTC,CSVEGTGSSYEQYF
-,-,TRBJ2-2,TRBV29-1,TGCAGCGTTGCTAACACCGGGGAGCTGTTTTTT,CSVANTGELFF
-,TRBD1,TRBJ2-7,TRBV7-2,TGTGCCAGCAGCGCGGACAGGGTGGGTGAGCAGTACTTC,CASSADRVGEQYF
few,-,TRBJ1-2,TRBV4-2,TGTGCCAGCAGCCAAGCCGGCGGTGGGTACAACTATGGCTACACCTTC,CASSQAGGGYNYGYTF
-,-,TRBJ2-1,TRBV5-1,TGCGCCAGCAGCTTGGGGGGGCCCTACAATGAGCAGTTCTTC,CASSLGGPYNEQFF
-,-,TRBJ2-5,TRBV12-5,TGTGCTAGTGGTTTGGTACTTGGCCAAGAGACCCAGTACTTC,CASGLVLGQETQYF
few,-,TRBJ1-4,TRBV7-2,TGTGCCAGCAGCCCGACACGGAATAATGAAAAACTGTTTTTT,CASSPTRNNEKLFF